This T cell receptor beta chain was profiled in a study of regulatory T cells in long-lasting Graves disease. Study outcomes and limitations: Persistent Graves' patients possessed reduced TCR diversity relative to recently diagnosed ones.

In building TCR beta libraries, iRepertoire HTBI primers were used together with Arm-PCR of CDR3 regions. One entry per CDR3 protein, called by TCRdb with MiXCR from the multiplex PCR reads. The sample lists 400,000 to 500,000 distinct CDR3 sequences, approximately 23% occurring once. This clonotype was recorded at least ten times. No antigen is known for it. This CDR3 region has 15 residues. Germline loops: CDR1 MDHEN, CDR2 SYDVKM. Germline trimming cut 4 bases from V and 2 bases from J; bases unmatched to any gene: 5. The time point: persistent/refractory GD, antithyroid drugs over 5 years with positive TRAb. PBMCs provided the RNA from which the TCR library was made.

The sequencing used peripheral blood mononuclear cells (PBMCs), collected when the disease was refractory, from a patient treated with antithyroid drugs. The clonotype originates from a female donor with Graves disease. The rearrangement uses TRBV28 and TRBJ1-2; 9 nucleotides line up with TRBD1. As DNA, the CDR3 is TGTGCCAGCAGTTACCGGGACAGGGCGAACTATGGCTACACCTTC. Amino acids: CASSYRDRANYGYTF.